This TCR beta chain was obtained from a study of identical twins. Overall study results and limits: For zero-insertion analyses, partial confounding could come from invariant MAIT and iNKT cells. There was more out-of-frame TCR alpha sharing in monozygotic twins than models estimated.

Each cDNA held unique molecular identifiers, and template switching gave it a universal primer site. TCRdb re-derived calls from the 5' RACE reads in MiXCR, one entry per CDR3 protein. The table lists approximately 700,000 distinct CDR3 sequences, less than 7% of them singletons, with approximately 2% in the top ten. At least ten counts were recorded for this clonotype. The antigen is not known. The TCR comes from a man between 18 and 29 years old in good health. Sequences were obtained from naive T cells sorted from blood.

CDR3 protein: CSVGGTGINQPQHF. The CDR3 bases are TGCAGCGTGGGGGGGACAGGCATTAATCAGCCCCAGCATTTT. The chain couples TRBV29-1 to TRBJ1-5, with 8 bases matching TRBD1. CDR3 length: 14 residues. Trimming at V came to 6 bases and at J to 4 bases, leaving 8 bases not matched to a gene. Germline-derived CDR1 and CDR2 are SQVTM and ANQGSEA.